The following is a T cell receptor beta chain sequence with its context. The sample comes from a study of control samples from healthy donors and cancer patients. V lost 6 bases to trimming and J lost 1 base, with 16 bases between them. There are 16 residues in the CDR3. Germline V gene lookup returns CDR1 KGHSH and CDR2 LQKENI. Assay used: immunoSEQ multiplex PCR; TCRdb lists only in-frame clones, some missing. The table shows 100,000 to 150,000 clones, with approximately 94% occurring only once. This sequence was found in a man aged 30 to 45 in good health. The J gene is TRBJ1-3, the V gene TRBV18, with D perhaps matching TRBD1 (5 bases). The sample consisted of blood. As DNA, the CDR3 is TGTGCCAGCTCCCAGGGACTAAGGGCATCTGGAAACACCATATATTTT. This translates into CASSQGLRASGNTIYF.